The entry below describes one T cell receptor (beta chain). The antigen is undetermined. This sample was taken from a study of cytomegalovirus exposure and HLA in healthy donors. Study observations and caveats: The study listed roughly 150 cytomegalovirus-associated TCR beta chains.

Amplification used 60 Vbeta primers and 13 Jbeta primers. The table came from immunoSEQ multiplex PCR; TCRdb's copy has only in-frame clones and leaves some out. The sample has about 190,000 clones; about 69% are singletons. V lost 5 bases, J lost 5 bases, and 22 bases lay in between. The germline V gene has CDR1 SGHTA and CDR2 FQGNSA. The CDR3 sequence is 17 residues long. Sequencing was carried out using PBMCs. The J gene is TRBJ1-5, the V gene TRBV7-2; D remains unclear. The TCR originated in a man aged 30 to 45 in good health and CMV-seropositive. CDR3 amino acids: CASSLGGPGEGDQPQHF. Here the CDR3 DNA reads TGTGCCAGCAGCCTAGGTGGACCGGGTGAGGGCGATCAGCCCCAGCATTTT.